This is a list of T cell receptor beta chains from one sample in a study of T-cell reconstitution after alpha-beta-depleted transplantation in children. Via MiXCR, TCRdb re-called the PCR reads, giving one row per CDR3 protein. This table has 550,000 to 800,000 distinct CDR3 sequences, about 12% appearing once. Sequenced material: PBMCs, taken before TCRalphabeta/CD19-depleted stem cell transplant. All receptors come from a girl aged 2-10 years with congenital amegakaryocytic thrombocytopenia, due to receive a stem cell transplant. CDR3s include the opening cysteine and the closing phenylalanine or tryptophan. Each record gives: CDR3 protein, CDR3 DNA, clone size, V gene, D gene, CDR3 length, J gene. D genes are given only for firm matches. Size tells how often a clone was seen (once, few, many) or the class of an expanded clone, and some rows leave it out.

CDR3aa: CASTTDRAYEQFF; CDR3nt: TGCGCCAGCACTACCGACAGGGCATATGAGCAGTTCTTC; abundance: many; v_gene: TRBV5-1; d_gene: TRBD1; len: 13; j_gene: TRBJ2-1
CDR3aa: CASSQLGTQETQYF; CDR3nt: TGCGCCAGCAGCCAACTAGGAACTCAAGAGACCCAGTACTTC; abundance: few; v_gene: TRBV4-1; d_gene: .; len: 14; j_gene: TRBJ2-5
CDR3aa: CASSTTGGSSYEQYF; CDR3nt: TGCGCCAGCAGCACCACAGGGGGCAGCTCCTACGAGCAGTACTTC; abundance: few; v_gene: TRBV5-1; d_gene: TRBD1; len: 15; j_gene: TRBJ2-7
CDR3aa: CSARLSSGRRSQETQYF; CDR3nt: TGCAGTGCTAGATTGTCTAGCGGGAGGCGAAGTCAAGAGACCCAGTACTTC; abundance: many; v_gene: TRBV20-1; d_gene: TRBD2; len: 17; j_gene: TRBJ2-5
CDR3aa: CASSLRDSQKETQYF; CDR3nt: TGCGCCAGCAGCCTCCGGGACTCTCAAAAAGAGACCCAGTACTTC; abundance: few; v_gene: TRBV5-1; d_gene: .; len: 15; j_gene: TRBJ2-5
CDR3aa: CSALAGSSTDTQYF; CDR3nt: TGCAGCGCCCTAGCAGGGTCGAGCACAGATACGCAGTATTTT; abundance: many; v_gene: TRBV29-1; d_gene: .; len: 14; j_gene: TRBJ2-3
CDR3aa: CASSRGSGGTDTQYF; CDR3nt: TGTGCCAGCAGTAGGGGAAGCGGAGGCACAGATACGCAGTATTTT; abundance: .; v_gene: TRBV12-3/TRBV12-4; d_gene: .; len: 15; j_gene: TRBJ2-3
CDR3aa: CASSLGSASEQYF; CDR3nt: TGTGCCAGCAGCTTAGGTTCCGCTTCCGAGCAGTACTTC; abundance: .; v_gene: TRBV7-9; d_gene: .; len: 13; j_gene: TRBJ2-7
CDR3aa: CASSQGGHDYNEQFF; CDR3nt: TGTGCCAGCAGCCAGGGGGGCCATGACTATAATGAGCAGTTCTTC; abundance: .; v_gene: TRBV7-2; d_gene: .; len: 15; j_gene: TRBJ2-1
CDR3aa: CSARAISSGTKYNEQFF; CDR3nt: TGCAGTGCTAGAGCCATCAGTTCTGGGACGAAATACAATGAGCAGTTCTTC; abundance: many; v_gene: TRBV20-1; d_gene: .; len: 17; j_gene: TRBJ2-1
CDR3aa: CASSPDLAGGTDTQYF; CDR3nt: TGTGCCAGCAGCCCCGATCTAGCGGGGGGGACAGATACGCAGTATTTT; abundance: few; v_gene: TRBV5-6; d_gene: TRBD2; len: 16; j_gene: TRBJ2-3
CDR3aa: CSVETQENTEAFF; CDR3nt: TGCAGCGTTGAAACACAGGAGAACACTGAAGCTTTCTTT; abundance: many; v_gene: TRBV29-1; d_gene: .; len: 13; j_gene: TRBJ1-1
CDR3aa: CASTPGRSTQYF; CDR3nt: TGTGCCAGCACTCCCGGGCGGAGTACGCAGTATTTT; abundance: many; v_gene: TRBV6-1; d_gene: .; len: 12; j_gene: TRBJ2-3
CDR3aa: CSASEEGTGWGELFF; CDR3nt: TGCAGTGCTAGTGAGGAGGGGACGGGTTGGGGAGAACTGTTTTTT; abundance: once; v_gene: TRBV20-1; d_gene: .; len: 15; j_gene: TRBJ1-4
CDR3aa: CSARDRGLFF; CDR3nt: TGCAGTGCTAGAGATAGGGGTTTGTTTTTT; abundance: many; v_gene: TRBV20-1; d_gene: .; len: 10; j_gene: TRBJ1-4
CDR3aa: CASSYGGSPTYNEQFF; CDR3nt: TGTGCCAGCAGCTATGGTGGGAGTCCCACCTACAATGAGCAGTTCTTC; abundance: .; v_gene: TRBV7-6; d_gene: .; len: 16; j_gene: TRBJ2-1
CDR3aa: CASSEDGSGSKGELFF; CDR3nt: TGTGCCAGCAGTGAAGATGGGAGCGGGAGTAAAGGGGAGCTGTTTTTT; abundance: few; v_gene: TRBV6-1; d_gene: TRBD2; len: 16; j_gene: TRBJ2-2
CDR3aa: CSARWPGLAGYEQYF; CDR3nt: TGCAGTGCTAGGTGGCCGGGACTAGCGGGGTACGAGCAGTACTTC; abundance: many; v_gene: TRBV20-1; d_gene: TRBD2; len: 15; j_gene: TRBJ2-7
CDR3aa: CASVGTPSYEQYF; CDR3nt: TGTGCCAGCGTAGGGACCCCTAGCTACGAGCAGTACTTC; abundance: .; v_gene: TRBV27; d_gene: .; len: 13; j_gene: TRBJ2-7
CDR3aa: CASSQSGGREVGNTQYF; CDR3nt: TGCGCCAGCAGCCAATCGGGCGGGAGGGAGGTCGGAAATACGCAGTATTTT; abundance: .; v_gene: TRBV4-1; d_gene: TRBD2; len: 17; j_gene: TRBJ2-3
CDR3aa: CAISDTKTRDSHNEQFF; CDR3nt: TGTGCCATCAGTGACACTAAAACGCGGGACTCACACAATGAGCAGTTCTTC; abundance: many; v_gene: TRBV10-3; d_gene: .; len: 17; j_gene: TRBJ2-1
CDR3aa: CASSCFVTGTVMANTGELFF; CDR3nt: TGTGCCAGCAGCTGTTTTGTCACCGGGACAGTGATGGCGAACACCGGGGAGCTGTTTTTT; abundance: .; v_gene: TRBV11-1; d_gene: TRBD1; len: 20; j_gene: TRBJ2-2
CDR3aa: CSAGRGQGLTQYF; CDR3nt: TGCAGTGCTGGCCGAGGACAGGGGTTGACCCAGTACTTC; abundance: .; v_gene: TRBV20-1; d_gene: TRBD1; len: 13; j_gene: TRBJ2-5
CDR3aa: CASSLYGRGRSGANVLTF; CDR3nt: TGTGCCAGCAGCCTTTACGGCAGGGGGCGGTCTGGGGCCAACGTCCTGACTTTC; abundance: .; v_gene: TRBV7-6; d_gene: TRBD1; len: 18; j_gene: TRBJ2-6
CDR3aa: CSARVPLGGPDNEQFF; CDR3nt: TGCAGTGCTAGAGTCCCCCTCGGGGGGCCGGACAATGAGCAGTTCTTC; abundance: many; v_gene: TRBV20-1; d_gene: .; len: 16; j_gene: TRBJ2-1
CDR3aa: CASSLVQGEKLFF; CDR3nt: TGTGCCAGCAGTTTGGTACAGGGGGAAAAACTGTTTTTT; abundance: once; v_gene: TRBV28; d_gene: TRBD1; len: 13; j_gene: TRBJ1-4
CDR3aa: CASGLRLGREGGNEQFF; CDR3nt: TGTGCTAGTGGTCTACGTCTGGGGCGAGAGGGGGGCAATGAGCAGTTCTTC; abundance: .; v_gene: TRBV12-5; d_gene: .; len: 17; j_gene: TRBJ2-1
CDR3aa: CASSSLRGSYNEQFF; CDR3nt: TGTGCCAGCAGCTCCCTAAGAGGTTCCTACAATGAGCAGTTCTTC; abundance: many; v_gene: TRBV9; d_gene: .; len: 15; j_gene: TRBJ2-1
CDR3aa: CASTGGTVSNQPQHF; CDR3nt: TGTGCCAGCACGGGGGGGACGGTTAGCAATCAGCCCCAGCATTTT; abundance: .; v_gene: TRBV6-1; d_gene: .; len: 15; j_gene: TRBJ1-5
CDR3aa: CASSPPFRDLSSGANVLTF; CDR3nt: TGCGCCAGCAGCCCACCCTTCCGGGACTTAAGCTCTGGGGCCAACGTCCTGACTTTC; abundance: .; v_gene: TRBV5-1; d_gene: .; len: 19; j_gene: TRBJ2-6
CDR3aa: CSARGPTYEQYF; CDR3nt: TGCAGTGCTAGGGGACCGACATACGAGCAGTACTTC; abundance: many; v_gene: TRBV20-1; d_gene: .; len: 12; j_gene: TRBJ2-7
CDR3aa: CSAGGRQETQYF; CDR3nt: TGCAGTGCAGGCGGGAGACAAGAGACCCAGTACTTC; abundance: few; v_gene: TRBV20-1; d_gene: TRBD2; len: 12; j_gene: TRBJ2-5
CDR3aa: CASSDGASYNEQFF; CDR3nt: TGTGCCAGCAGTGACGGGGCCTCCTACAATGAGCAGTTCTTC; abundance: once; v_gene: TRBV6-4; d_gene: .; len: 14; j_gene: TRBJ2-1
CDR3aa: CSATGSQETQYF; CDR3nt: TGCAGCGCGACAGGTAGTCAAGAGACCCAGTACTTC; abundance: many; v_gene: TRBV29-1; d_gene: .; len: 12; j_gene: TRBJ2-5
CDR3aa: CASSQLGGGGGELFF; CDR3nt: TGTGCCAGCAGTCAACTAGGGGGAGGTGGGGGGGAGCTGTTTTTT; abundance: .; v_gene: TRBV12-3/TRBV12-4; d_gene: .; len: 15; j_gene: TRBJ2-2
CDR3aa: CASRQGVNTGELFF; CDR3nt: TGTGCCAGCAGACAGGGGGTGAACACCGGGGAGCTGTTTTTT; abundance: few; v_gene: TRBV28; d_gene: TRBD1; len: 14; j_gene: TRBJ2-2
CDR3aa: CASSYSVRSGSWDEQFF; CDR3nt: TGTGCCAGCAGTTACTCGGTGCGTAGCGGAAGTTGGGATGAGCAGTTCTTC; abundance: many; v_gene: TRBV6-5; d_gene: .; len: 17; j_gene: TRBJ2-1
CDR3aa: CASSPMLAGTNEQFF; CDR3nt: TGTGCCAGCTCACCCATGCTAGCGGGGACGAATGAGCAGTTCTTC; abundance: .; v_gene: TRBV18; d_gene: TRBD2; len: 15; j_gene: TRBJ2-1
CDR3aa: CASSFTLTLKNEQFF; CDR3nt: TGTGCCAGCAGTTTCACCCTCACTCTAAAGAATGAGCAGTTCTTC; abundance: many; v_gene: TRBV12-3/TRBV12-4; d_gene: .; len: 15; j_gene: TRBJ2-1
CDR3aa: CASSLVRSGDDEQFF; CDR3nt: TGCGCCAGCAGCTTGGTACGGTCGGGGGACGATGAGCAGTTCTTC; abundance: .; v_gene: TRBV5-1; d_gene: .; len: 15; j_gene: TRBJ2-1
CDR3aa: CASIPSGDNEQFF; CDR3nt: TGCGCCAGCATTCCTAGCGGAGACAATGAGCAGTTCTTC; abundance: .; v_gene: TRBV5-1; d_gene: TRBD2; len: 13; j_gene: TRBJ2-1
CDR3aa: CASSLVPPIYPVEYNEQFF; CDR3nt: TGTGCCAGCAGCTTAGTCCCCCCCATCTACCCGGTGGAGTACAATGAGCAGTTCTTC; abundance: many; v_gene: TRBV7-8; d_gene: .; len: 19; j_gene: TRBJ2-1
CDR3aa: CASSPRPGQGGKNIQYF; CDR3nt: TGTGCCAGCAGCCCCCGCCCCGGACAGGGAGGGAAAAACATTCAGTACTTC; abundance: few; v_gene: TRBV11-2; d_gene: .; len: 17; j_gene: TRBJ2-4
CDR3aa: CASRGQGAESQPQHF; CDR3nt: TGTGCCAGCAGGGGACAGGGGGCTGAAAGTCAGCCCCAGCATTTT; abundance: .; v_gene: TRBV6-4; d_gene: TRBD1; len: 15; j_gene: TRBJ1-5
CDR3aa: CASSLGPLAGGGYNEQFF; CDR3nt: TGCGCCAGCAGCTTGGGACCCCTAGCGGGAGGAGGCTACAATGAGCAGTTCTTC; abundance: few; v_gene: TRBV5-1; d_gene: TRBD2; len: 18; j_gene: TRBJ2-1
CDR3aa: CSVEDPRVYGYTF; CDR3nt: TGCAGCGTTGAAGATCCCAGGGTCTATGGCTACACCTTC; abundance: many; v_gene: TRBV29-1; d_gene: .; len: 13; j_gene: TRBJ1-2
CDR3aa: CASSFWELAGRTGELFF; CDR3nt: TGCGCCAGCAGCTTTTGGGAACTAGCGGGACGGACCGGGGAGCTGTTTTTT; abundance: .; v_gene: TRBV5-1; d_gene: TRBD2; len: 17; j_gene: TRBJ2-2
CDR3aa: CASSPRSFGGHEKLFF; CDR3nt: TGTGCCAGCAGCCCCAGATCCTTCGGAGGACATGAAAAACTGTTTTTT; abundance: many; v_gene: TRBV7-9; d_gene: .; len: 16; j_gene: TRBJ1-4
CDR3aa: CASSQDSSGYYEQYF; CDR3nt: TGCGCCAGCAGCCAAGATTCTAGCGGTTACTACGAGCAGTACTTC; abundance: .; v_gene: TRBV4-1; d_gene: TRBD2; len: 15; j_gene: TRBJ2-7
CDR3aa: CSVLRDGYNEQFF; CDR3nt: TGCAGCGTACTACGGGACGGCTACAATGAGCAGTTCTTC; abundance: many; v_gene: TRBV29-1; d_gene: .; len: 13; j_gene: TRBJ2-1